This T cell receptor beta chain was sequenced during a study of somatic mutations in cytotoxic T cells in rheumatoid arthritis. Study-wide background: Immediately following diagnosis and ahead of any treatment, patient blood (about 30 ml EDTA) was drawn.

The CDR3 consists of 14 residues. From germline, CDR1 is MNHEY and CDR2 SVGAGI. Trimming pared 4 bases from V and 7 bases from J, leaving 16 bases between. Study conclusions and caveats: Measurement of CD8+ T-cell clonality revealed no significant difference between rheumatoid arthritis patients and age-matched healthy controls.

Generated by immunoSEQ multiplex PCR, the TCRdb table keeps only in-frame clones and is missing some. The top ten clones hold about 10% of a sample with around 15,000 clones, more than 65% of them seen once. In the case of this clone: Its specificity is unknown.

The specimen was CD8+ T cells sorted from blood. The V call is TRBV6-5, the J call TRBJ1-2; D is perhaps TRBD1 (5 bases). The clonotype originates from an adult with rheumatoid arthritis. CDR3 protein: CASSSTGEASGYTF. The CDR3 DNA reads TGTGCCAGCAGTTCCACGGGGGAGGCGTCTGGCTACACCTTC.